This T cell receptor (beta chain) came from a study of molecular identifiers for immune sequencing clone quantification. Study-wide results and limits: Spike-in Jurkat TCR RNA from a single cell reportedly registered among around 1 million naive cells. With a barcode shared among identical TCR molecules, highly expanded clone sizes could be underestimated.

CDR1 SGHAT and CDR2 FQNNGV come from the germline V gene. Trimming stripped 9 bases from V and 8 bases from J, with 2 bases between. This CDR3 region has 8 residues. Naive CD8 libraries were made from around 18,000 to 910,000 sorted cells, and they used 10%, 30% or 50% RNA. This clonotype was counted only a few times. The antigen is unknown. For bulk TCR libraries, previously described methods and listed TCR primers were used. TCRdb fed the PCR reads into MiXCR, producing one record per CDR3 protein. The sample contains hundreds of thousands of distinct CDR3 sequences, approximately 24% of which appear only once.

The chain has TRBV11-2 and TRBJ1-5, with D unresolved. The clonotype was recovered from a human donor in good health. Some libraries in this study had Jurkat cell RNA spiked in. Sequencing used naive CD8+ T cells from blood, with Jurkat cell RNA spiked in. Subset described: FACS-sorted CD8+CD4-CCR7+CD45RA+ naive T cells. The CDR3 nucleotides are TGTGCCAGGGAGCCCCAGCATTTT. This sequence encodes CAREPQHF.